This T cell receptor (beta chain) was sequenced during a study of OX40 agonist ivuxolimab in advanced cancers. Background on the study: Ivuxolimab is an agonistic anti-OX40 (CD134) antibody, and patients were treated with it. The dose of intravenous ivuxolimab that patients received every 2 weeks ranged from 0.01 to 10 mg/kg. Those treated in dose escalation had hepatocellular carcinoma, melanoma, renal cell cancer or head and neck cancer.

Clones were sequenced by immunoSEQ multiplex PCR, and TCRdb holds only the in-frame ones, with some missing. This table has tens of thousands of clones, approximately 80% appearing once. Study results and limitations: It was also the case that some nonresponders had low normalized T-cell clonal expansion.

A remark on this clone: Its antigen is still unknown.

This CDR3 contains 15 residues. The V end lost 0 bases, the J end lost 3 bases, and 11 bases lay between the germline ends. The germline CDR1 and CDR2 sequences are SGDLS and YYNGEE. This TCR came from an adult with an advanced solid tumor such as melanoma, head and neck, liver or kidney cancer. The sample was CD4+ or CD8+ T cells sorted from blood, taken in a trial of the OX40 agonist ivuxolimab. The chain employs TRBV9 and TRBJ2-3; no clear D gene. Here the CDR3 reads CASSVDGSETDTQYF. DNA of the CDR3: TGTGCCAGCAGCGTAGACGGGTCGGAGACAGATACGCAGTATTTT. Supplemented by reference TRBV9 and TRBJ2-3, the full variable domain reads DSGVTQTPKHLITATGQRVTLRCSPRSGDLSVYWYQQSLDQGLQFLIQYYNGEERAKGNILERFSAQQFPDLHSELNLSSLELGDSALYFCASSVDGSETDTQYFGPGTRLTVL.